A single sample gave rise to the 29 T cell receptor beta chains below, sequenced in a study of blood T cell repertoires in COVID-19. Profiling relied on immunoSEQ multiplex PCR, and the TCRdb table lists in-frame clones only, not all of them. The sample holds approximately 150,000 clones, about four fifths seen once. The source material was peripheral blood. The origin of the receptors is a man aged 30-40 years with COVID-19, enrolled during active disease.

This chain links TRBV10-2 with TRBJ1-5; TRBD1 might be the D (5 bases). V lost 3 bases and J 7 bases, leaving 16 bases between the germline ends. The CDR3 length is 15 residues. Germline V lookup: CDR1 WSHSY, CDR2 SAAADI. The CDR3 spells CASSEPGRGYQPQHF. The CDR3 DNA follows: TGCGCCAGCAGTGAACCGGGGAGGGGCTACCAGCCCCAGCATTTT.

The chain carries TRBV14 and TRBJ2-2; no firm D call. Germline CDR1 reads SGHDN; CDR2 reads FVKESK. CDR3 length: 15 residues. Trimming pared 4 bases from V and 6 bases from J, leaving 15 bases between. The CDR3 DNA is TGTGCCAGCAGCCCCCGGTTCTCTGGAGCCGGGGAGCTGTTTTTT. It translates to CASSPRFSGAGELFF.

The table lists this clone with a count of one. The chain combines TRBV3-1 (or the pseudogene TRBV3-2) with TRBJ2-7, with D perhaps TRBD2 (6 bases). Per germline, CDR1 LGHDT and CDR2 YNNKEL (reference sequence). The CDR3 is 16 residues long. Trimming removed 2 bases from V and 0 bases from J, with 14 bases in between. In DNA form, the CDR3 reads TGTGCCAGCAGCCAAACTCCGACTAGGGACTCCTACGAGCAGTACTTC. Translation gives CASSQTPTRDSYEQYF.

The rearrangement uses TRBV7-9 and TRBJ1-2; TRBD1 agrees at 8 bases. V gave up 10 bases and J gave up 3 bases; unmatched junction bases: 7. This CDR3 has 13 amino acids. Germline CDR1 reads SEHNR; CDR2 reads FQNEAQ (reference sequence). This CDR3 reads CATLDRVDYGYTF. Here the CDR3 DNA reads TGTGCCACCTTGGACAGGGTCGACTATGGCTACACCTTC.

The chain uses TRBV6-2 or TRBV6-3 and TRBJ1-1; D might be TRBD1 (5 bases). This CDR3 spans 15 amino acids. The V end lost 6 bases, the J end lost 1 base, and 15 bases lay between the germline ends. CDR1 is MNHEY and CDR2 is SVGEGT in the germline V gene. The CDR3 sequence: CASSLLGQGNTEAFF. The CDR3 DNA reads as TGTGCCAGCAGCCTACTGGGCCAGGGGAACACTGAAGCTTTCTTT.

This clone was counted between two and nine times. The chain links TRBV28 to TRBJ1-1; no firm D call. The germline V gene encodes CDR1 MDHEN and CDR2 SYDVKM. The CDR3 covers 12 residues. With 2 bases removed from V and 3 bases from J, the gap between germline ends came to 4 bases. The CDR3 loop is CASSLLDTEAFF. CDR3 bases: TGTGCCAGCAGTTTACTTGACACTGAAGCTTTCTTT.

Remarks on this clone: A read error is possible here, since a much larger clone lies one base away. V is TRBV6-2 or TRBV6-3 and J is TRBJ1-2; the match to TRBD1 covers 11 bases. J lost 6 bases, V lost 6 bases, and 3 bases had no gene match. Germline V lookup: CDR1 MNHEY, CDR2 SVGEGT. This CDR3 is 13 amino acids long. The CDR3 reads CASSWTGGDGYTF. CDR3 sequence (DNA): TGTGCCAGCAGCTGGACAGGGGGCGATGGCTACACCTTC.

The V gene is TRBV4-2, the J gene TRBJ2-1; 10 nucleotides align to TRBD1. CDR1 and CDR2 (germline): LGHNA, YNFKEQ. CDR3 length: 17 amino acids. J gave up 8 bases and V 4 bases, and 14 bases lay outside the gene matches. CDR3 DNA sequence: TGTGCCAGCAGCCGTAGCTCCGGGACAGGGGAGAGGTATGAGCAGTTCTTC. The encoded protein is CASSRSSGTGERYEQFF.

V usage is TRBV5-4 and J usage is TRBJ2-1; D is uncertain. CDR1 and CDR2 from the germline V gene are SGHNT and YYREEE (reference sequence). V was clipped by 4 bases and J by 1 base, with 15 bases between them. The CDR3 length is 16 residues. The CDR3 sequence: CASSPMLSVSYNEQFF. The CDR3 DNA is TGTGCCAGCAGCCCAATGCTGAGCGTGTCCTACAATGAGCAGTTCTTC.

The chain employs TRBV30 and TRBJ1-5; D is unresolved. CDR1 and CDR2 (germline): GTSNPN, SVGIG (reference sequence). The V end was cut by 0 bases, the J end by 6 bases, with 9 bases between. This CDR3 has 13 residues. The CDR3, as DNA: TGTGCCTGGAGTGTTCGGGGATTTCAGCCCCAGCATTTT. This gives the protein CAWSVRGFQPQHF.

The chain has TRBV5-6 and TRBJ1-6; D might be TRBD1 (6 bases). The germline CDR1 and CDR2 sequences are SGHDT and YYEEEE. The CDR3 covers 14 residues. V lost 2 bases and J lost 10, with 13 bases in between. The CDR3 sequence is CASSLTGRRSPLHF. The DNA of the CDR3 is TGTGCCAGCAGCTTAACAGGGCGGCGGTCACCCCTCCACTTT. The full variable domain, its missing parts supplied by reference TRBV5-6 and TRBJ1-6, is DAGVTQSPTHLIKTRGQQVTLRCSPKSGHDTVSWYQQALGQGPQFIFQYYEEEERQRGNFPDRFSGHQFPNYSSELNVNALLLGDSALYLCASSLTGRRSPLHFGNGTRLTVT.

The chain couples TRBV6-2 or TRBV6-3 to TRBJ1-1; no definite D call. V was pared by 2 bases and J by 1 base, with 20 bases between. Germline CDR1 reads MNHEY; CDR2 reads SVGEGT. This CDR3 has 18 amino acids. CDR3 region: CASSYPTALIGENTEAFF. The CDR3 DNA is TGTGCCAGCAGTTACCCCACAGCCCTGATCGGCGAGAACACTGAAGCTTTCTTT.

This chain joins TRBV5-4 and TRBJ1-2; a possible D gene is TRBD1 (5 bases). This CDR3 has 14 residues. Looked up from germline, CDR1 is SGHNT and CDR2 is YYREEE (reference sequence). With 8 bases removed from V and 0 bases from J, the gap between germline ends came to 14 bases. The CDR3 nucleotides read TGTGCCAGTACCCGCGGAGGGGCTAACTATGGCTACACCTTC. Amino acids: CASTRGGANYGYTF.

The chain recombines TRBV5-4 with TRBJ2-7; 11 positions match TRBD2. Trimming removed 6 bases from V and 4 bases from J; junction bases left unmatched: 9. This CDR3 contains 15 residues. Looked up from germline, CDR1 is SGHNT and CDR2 is YYREEE (reference sequence). CDR3 protein: CASTIGTSGNYEQYF. DNA for the CDR3: TGTGCCAGCACCATCGGGACTAGCGGAAATTACGAGCAGTACTTC.

CDR3 in DNA: TGTGCCAGCAGCCACAGCGGGACAGGGATCTATGGCTACACCTTC. Translated, it gives CASSHSGTGIYGYTF. The rearrangement joins TRBV5-4 to TRBJ1-2; 9 bases align to TRBD1. Germline V gene lookup returns CDR1 SGHNT and CDR2 YYREEE (reference sequence). The CDR3 has 15 residues. V gave up 4 bases and J gave up 4 bases; unmatched junction bases: 8.

This clone appeared a single time. The chain links TRBV21-1 to TRBJ1-1; whether TRBD1, the table's D call, matches the DNA was not checked. TRBV21-1 is described as a pseudogene. There are 15 residues in the CDR3. CDR3 bases: TGTGCCAGCAGCACACGGACAGGCCGGAACACTGAAGCTTTCTTT. Its translation is CASSTRTGRNTEAFF.

In its sample, this clone was seen a few times. The V and J genes are TRBV6-4 and TRBJ2-1; tentative D call: TRBD2 (6 bases). The CDR3 runs to 16 residues. Between the trimmed V and J ends, which lost 8 bases and 6 bases, there was a span of 23 bases. Looked up from germline, CDR1 is MRHNA and CDR2 is SNTAGT. CDR3: CASSHSGEGAGNEQFF. Here the CDR3 DNA reads TGTGCCAGCTCCCACTCAGGTGAGGGAGCGGGCAATGAGCAGTTCTTC.

On this clone: A read error may account for a junction end that differs from germline. This rearrangement joins TRBV2 to TRBJ1-1; perhaps TRBD1 as D (5 bases). Germline CDR1 reads SNHLY; CDR2 reads FYNNEI. The CDR3 consists of 11 residues. The CDR3 protein is CASSEGGSYRF. The CDR3, as DNA: TGTGCCAGCAGTGAGGGAGGCAGCTACAGGTTT.

V usage is TRBV10-3 and J usage is TRBJ2-3; 11 bases line up with TRBD2. Germline assignment: CDR1 ENHRY and CDR2 SYGVKD. This CDR3 region has 15 residues. The junction had 7 bases not matched to a gene; V was cut back by 6 bases and J by 5 bases. In nucleotides, the CDR3 is TGTGCCATCAGCTTAGCGGGAGGGCCAGGAGATACGCAGTATTTT. Protein: CAISLAGGPGDTQYF.

The chain has TRBV7-9 and TRBJ2-2, with 9 bases identical to TRBD2. Germline CDR1 reads SEHNR; CDR2 reads FQNEAQ (reference sequence). The CDR3 extends over 18 amino acids. V gave up 4 bases and J gave up 4 bases; unmatched junction bases: 13. The CDR3 sequence: CASSSTRSSGTVTGELFF. CDR3 DNA: TGTGCCAGCAGCTCTACGAGGTCTAGCGGGACGGTCACCGGGGAGCTGTTTTTT.

This chain uses TRBV6-5 with TRBJ1-3, with 8 nucleotides matching TRBD1. Per germline, CDR1 MNHEY and CDR2 SVGAGI. The CDR3 runs 15 residues. The ends lost 8 bases at V and 2 bases at J; junction bases unmatched: 8. CDR3 DNA sequence: TGTGCCAGCCGTTTCCAGGGGGCGACTGGAAACACCATATATTTT. This codes for CASRFQGATGNTIYF.

The chain uses TRBV19 and TRBJ1-2; D perhaps matches TRBD1 (5 bases). Per the germline V gene, CDR1 is LNHDA and CDR2 is SQIVND (reference sequence). V shed 3 bases and J shed 8 bases, with 16 bases lying between them. CDR3 length: 14 residues. CDR3 bases: TGTGCCAGTAGTATGGAACAGGCAGGTCGCGGCTACACCTTC. This gives the protein CASSMEQAGRGYTF.

The chain links TRBV9 to TRBJ1-1; the D gene is possibly TRBD1 (5 bases). The CDR3 has 15 residues. The germline V and J ends were trimmed by 0 bases and 4 bases, with 13 bases remaining between them. CDR1 SGDLS and CDR2 YYNGEE come from the germline V gene. Written as DNA, the CDR3 is TGTGCCAGCAGCGTAGAGGGGAACAAGCCCACTGAAGCTTTCTTT. Translation: CASSVEGNKPTEAFF. Full variable domain (missing parts from reference TRBV9 and TRBJ1-1): DSGVTQTPKHLITATGQRVTLRCSPRSGDLSVYWYQQSLDQGLQFLIQYYNGEERAKGNILERFSAQQFPDLHSELNLSSLELGDSALYFCASSVEGNKPTEAFFGQGTRLTVV.

V and J are TRBV19 and TRBJ1-5, with 9 bases fitting TRBD1. V shed 4 bases and J 0 bases; nucleotides not matched to a gene: 13. Germline loops: CDR1 LNHDA, CDR2 SQIVND (reference sequence). The CDR3 is made up of 19 amino acids. The CDR3 spells CASSKSRGQGRGSNQPQHF. As DNA, the CDR3 is TGTGCCAGTAGTAAGTCCCGGGGACAGGGAAGAGGTAGCAATCAGCCCCAGCATTTT.

V and J are TRBV25-1 and TRBJ2-2; D is perhaps TRBD2 (6 bases). CDR1 MGHDK and CDR2 SYGVNS come from the germline V gene. V was cut by 4 bases and J by 1 base, with 13 bases left in between. The CDR3 is 16 residues long. In nucleotides, the CDR3 is TGTGCCAGCAGTGTAACCGGGACTGGGAACACCGGGGAGCTGTTTTTT. Translating gives CASSVTGTGNTGELFF.

J is TRBJ1-1 and V is TRBV29-1; D is ambiguous. Per germline, CDR1 SQVTM and CDR2 ANQGSEA. Trimming shortened V by 4 bases and J by 7 bases, and 13 bases separated the two germline ends. CDR3 size: 12 residues. The CDR3 nucleotides are TGCAGCGTTGTCCCGGGTACGGGTGAAGCTTTCTTT. Amino acid sequence: CSVVPGTGEAFF.

The chain has TRBV12-5 and TRBJ2-2, with 9 bases that match TRBD1. CDR3 length equals 15 residues. The J segment lost 6 bases and the V segment lost 6 bases, leaving 8 bases of the junction unmatched. Germline CDR1 reads LGHNT; CDR2 reads FRNRAP. The CDR3 nucleotides are TGTGCTAGTGGCCCGGGACAGGGTCGGGCCGGGGAGCTGTTTTTT. Protein product: CASGPGQGRAGELFF.

This chain connects TRBV3-1 (or the pseudogene TRBV3-2) to TRBJ1-2; TRBD1 might be the D (6 bases). V dropped 2 bases and J dropped 6 bases, with 7 bases sitting between them. The CDR3 spans 12 residues. CDR1 is LGHDT and CDR2 is YNNKEL in the germline V gene (reference sequence). The DNA of the CDR3 is TGTGCCAGCAGCCAAACAGGGAATGGCTACACCTTC. Its translation is CASSQTGNGYTF.

The J gene is TRBJ2-7, the V gene TRBV6-1, with TRBD2 identical over 10 bases. The CDR3 has 15 amino acids. The V gene's germline CDR1 is MNHNS and CDR2 SASEGT. V lost 2 bases to trimming and J lost 7 bases; unmatched junction nucleotides: 8. For the CDR3, the DNA is TGTGCCAGCAGTGAAACCGCTAGCGGGAGAAGTGAGCAGTACTTC. Translating gives CASSETASGRSEQYF.